This is a list of T cell receptor beta chains from one sample in a study of blood T cell repertoires in COVID-19. Data came from immunoSEQ multiplex PCR; TCRdb stores just in-frame clones and leaves some out. This table has some 66,000 clones, roughly nine tenths appearing once. Sequencing was performed on peripheral blood. These receptors originate from a human donor in a cohort sampled during active COVID-19. Both conserved end residues are part of each CDR3. Fields, in order: D gene, J gene, V gene, clone size, CDR3 DNA, CDR3 protein. D genes are given only for firm matches. Rows give clone size only sometimes, using once, few, many, or a class for an expanded clone.

>TRBD2|TRBJ2-3|TRBV5-1|-
TGCGCCAGCAGCATGGCGGGAGTCGGTACAGATACGCAGTATTTT
CASSMAGVGTDTQYF
>TRBD1|TRBJ1-4|TRBV19|-
TGTGCCAGTAGTATCGGACAGGGAGTTTTAAATGAAAAACTGTTTTTT
CASSIGQGVLNEKLFF
>TRBD1|TRBJ1-2|TRBV10-3|-
TGTGCCATCAGTAGGGACAGACGCGAAGGCTACACCTTC
CAISRDRREGYTF
>TRBD2|TRBJ2-5|TRBV11-2|-
TGTGCCAGCAGCGGAGGACTAGCGGCCCGGGAGACCCAGTACTTC
CASSGGLAARETQYF
>-|TRBJ1-6|TRBV20-1|-
TGCAGTGCTAGTTCGGGGAATAATTCACCCCTCCACTTT
CSASSGNNSPLHF
>TRBD1|TRBJ1-1|TRBV19|-
TGTGCCAGTGGACGACAGGGACCCTCGGGAAACACTGAAGCTTTCTTT
CASGRQGPSGNTEAFF
>TRBD1|TRBJ2-3|TRBV6-6|-
TGTGCCAGCAGTTACGGGACAGGGCAAATCACAGATACGCAGTATTTT
CASSYGTGQITDTQYF
>TRBD1|TRBJ2-5|TRBV6-2/TRBV6-3|-
TGTGCCAGCAGCCCACAGGGGGCCTGGGAGACCCAGTACTTC
CASSPQGAWETQYF
>TRBD1|TRBJ1-6|TRBV28|once
TGTGCCAGCAGTTCCCCTCTAAAAGGGGGCTCACCCCTCCACTTT
CASSSPLKGGSPLHF
>TRBD2|TRBJ2-7|TRBV19|medium-sized
TGTGCCAGTAGCGTTTCCGGGCTAGCGGGTTCGTCCTACGAGCAGTACTTC
CASSVSGLAGSSYEQYF